The next 29 T cell receptor beta chains were all read from a single sample in a study of OX40 agonist ivuxolimab in advanced cancers. Clones were read by immunoSEQ multiplex PCR, and TCRdb kept only the in-frame ones, dropping some. Counted here are tens of thousands of clones, under 95% occurring once; the ten biggest clones make up 0.4% to 0.55%. Sequencing was performed on CD4+ or CD8+ T cells sorted from blood, taken in a trial of the OX40 agonist ivuxolimab. Receptor source: an adult with an advanced solid tumor such as melanoma, head and neck, liver or kidney cancer.

This rearrangement joins TRBV28 to TRBJ1-4; D gene ambiguous. Germline V gives CDR1 MDHEN, CDR2 SYDVKM. The CDR3 covers 13 residues. Trimming took off 3 bases at V and 5 bases at J, with 7 bases between the two ends. The CDR3 nucleotides read TGTGCCAGCAGTTTGTGGCCGAATGAAAAACTGTTTTTT. Its protein is CASSLWPNEKLFF.

The rearrangement links TRBV7-2 to TRBJ1-3; the D gene is possibly TRBD1 (5 bases). The CDR3 totals 14 residues. Germline loops: CDR1 SGHTA, CDR2 FQGNSA. V was shortened by 8 bases and J by 4 bases, with 15 bases between the two germline ends. The CDR3 is CASAVGGSGNTIYF. The CDR3 nucleotides read TGTGCCAGCGCGGTGGGGGGGTCAGGAAACACCATATATTTT.

This clone was detected a few times. The chain's CDR3 is CASSYGTTPESDTQYF. CDR3 nucleotide sequence: TGTGCCAGCAGCTACGGGACTACCCCGGAATCAGATACGCAGTATTTT. The chain combines TRBV11-3 with TRBJ2-3; TRBD2 matches 7 bases. Germline CDR1 reads SGHNT; CDR2 reads YENEEA. This CDR3 region has 16 residues. With V trimmed by 4 bases and J by 4 bases, 11 bases remained unmatched.

The genes are TRBV28 and TRBJ1-5; D is undetermined. V was trimmed by 5 bases and J by 0 bases, leaving 11 bases between them. This CDR3 spans 15 amino acids. Germline loops: CDR1 MDHEN, CDR2 SYDVKM. The DNA for the CDR3 is TGTGCCAGCAGTGGGGTAGGGATTAGCAATCAGCCCCAGCATTTT. This sequence encodes CASSGVGISNQPQHF. Using reference TRBV28 and TRBJ1-5 for the parts outside the CDR3, the full variable domain is DVKVTQSSRYLVKRTGEKVFLECVQDMDHENMFWYRQDPGLGLRLIYFSYDVKMKEKGDIPEGYSVSREKKERFSLILESASTNQTSMYLCASSGVGISNQPQHFGDGTRLSIL.

The chain uses TRBV5-1 and TRBJ1-1; D is perhaps TRBD1 (5 bases). The CDR3 runs to 16 residues. The V and J ends lost 2 bases and 0 bases respectively, with 14 bases between them. CDR1 and CDR2 from the germline V gene are SGHRS and YFSETQ. The CDR3 DNA reads as TGCGCCAGCAGCTTAACCGGGCAGGGAATGAACACTGAAGCTTTCTTT. Protein sequence: CASSLTGQGMNTEAFF.

The chain carries TRBV29-1 and TRBJ1-1; 9 positions agree with TRBD1. Germline CDR1 and CDR2: SQVTM and ANQGSEA. CDR3 size: 14 residues. V lost 5 bases, J lost 6 bases, and 10 bases stayed unmatched. The CDR3 DNA sequence: TGCAGCGTTCCAAGGGCCGGGACAGGGTCTGAAGCTTTCTTT. Translating gives CSVPRAGTGSEAFF.

The chain carries TRBV4-1 and TRBJ2-2; the match to TRBD2 covers 12 bases. The CDR3 totals 17 residues. Germline CDR1 MGHRA, CDR2 YSYEKL. The junction had 4 bases not matched to a gene; V was cut back by 4 bases and J by 1 base. In DNA form, the CDR3 reads TGCGCCAGCAGCCGCTTGACTAGCGGGAGGAACACCGGGGAGCTGTTTTTT. Encoded protein: CASSRLTSGRNTGELFF.

The chain couples TRBV19 to TRBJ2-7; possibly TRBD1 for D (6 bases). The CDR3 is 14 amino acids. The V end lost 5 bases, the J end lost 3 bases, and 14 bases lay between the germline ends. CDR1 is LNHDA, CDR2 SQIVND, per germline (reference sequence). The CDR3 nucleotides read TGTGCCAGTAGTGTGCGGAAGGGGGTCTACGAGCAGTACTTC. This translates into CASSVRKGVYEQYF.

The CDR3 spells CASSQDGGGASTDTQYF. CDR3 coding DNA: TGTGCCAGCAGCCAAGATGGGGGAGGGGCTTCCACAGATACGCAGTATTTT. The chain joins TRBV4-2 to TRBJ2-3; 7 nucleotides agree with TRBD2. The CDR3 length is 17 residues. V gave up 0 bases and J gave up 2 bases; unmatched junction bases: 8. Germline loops: CDR1 LGHNA, CDR2 YNFKEQ.

V gene TRBV5-1 combines with J gene TRBJ2-5, with no clear D. The ends were cut back, 3 bases at V and 0 bases at J, with 3 bases in the middle. The V gene's germline CDR1 is SGHRS and CDR2 YFSETQ. The CDR3 consists of 12 residues. CDR3 loop: CASSWYQETQYF. The CDR3 DNA reads TGCGCCAGCAGCTGGTACCAAGAGACCCAGTACTTC.

J is TRBJ2-7 and V is TRBV29-1; weak D call: TRBD2 (6 bases). Per the germline V gene, CDR1 is SQVTM and CDR2 is ANQGSEA. CDR3 length: 13 amino acids. V lost 7 bases, J lost 5 bases, and 18 bases lay in between. The CDR3 here is CSASRRAGHEQYF. CDR3 DNA sequence: TGCAGCGCGTCGAGGAGGGCCGGACACGAGCAGTACTTC.

The chain uses TRBV21-1 and TRBJ2-5; the D call of TRBD1 is as the table states it, not checked on the DNA. TRBV21-1 is deemed a pseudogene. The CDR3 is made up of 15 amino acids. The CDR3 DNA reads TGTGCCAGCAGCACAGGGGGACAGGGAAAAGAGACCCAGTACTTC. Its protein product is CASSTGGQGKETQYF.

V is TRBV5-4 and J is TRBJ2-5, with TRBD1 as a possible D gene (5 bases). The CDR3 sequence is 15 residues long. CDR1 and CDR2 (germline): SGHNT, YYREEE (reference sequence). The germline V and J ends were trimmed by 1 base and 1 base, with 11 bases remaining between them. The DNA of the CDR3 is TGTGCCAGCAGCTTGAATACAGGAGCCCAAGAGACCCAGTACTTC. Translating it yields CASSLNTGAQETQYF.

The gene calls are TRBV6-6 and TRBJ2-7, with D unresolved. Germline V gives CDR1 MNHNY, CDR2 SVGAGI (reference sequence). The CDR3 is made up of 13 amino acids. Trimming removed 6 bases from V and 7 bases from J, with 16 bases in between. CDR3 nucleotide sequence: TGTGCCAGCAGCCCCCCAGAGAGATGGGAGCAGTACTTC. Its protein product is CASSPPERWEQYF.

A few counts support this clone. The chain combines TRBV20-1 with TRBJ1-1; TRBD1 matches at 9 bases. The CDR3 extends over 11 amino acids. Per the germline V gene, CDR1 is DFQATT and CDR2 is SNEGSKA (reference sequence). V was pared by 6 bases and J by 11 bases, with 7 bases of the junction left unmatched. CDR3 sequence: CSAVGQGGAFF. The CDR3 DNA reads as TGCAGTGCAGTGGGACAGGGCGGCGCTTTCTTT.

The J gene is TRBJ2-3, the V gene TRBV5-6; 9 bases match TRBD2. Germline-derived CDR1 and CDR2 are SGHDT and YYEEEE. Losses at the gene ends were 4 bases for V and 0 bases for J; bases not matched to a gene: 3. The CDR3 is made up of 15 amino acids. This CDR3 is CASSGLAGSTDTQYF. CDR3 DNA: TGTGCCAGCAGCGGGCTAGCGGGAAGCACAGATACGCAGTATTTT.

The chain employs TRBV5-1 and TRBJ2-2; 8 bases are a match to TRBD1. Unmatched junction bases numbered 10, after V lost 5 bases and J lost 7 bases. The germline CDR1 and CDR2 sequences are SGHRS and YFSETQ. CDR3 length: 15 residues. The CDR3 reads CASSFVGQGGGELFF. The CDR3 DNA is TGCGCCAGCAGTTTCGTCGGACAGGGCGGCGGGGAGCTGTTTTTT.

The chain uses TRBV29-1 and TRBJ1-1; D might be TRBD1 (6 bases). This CDR3 is built from 13 residues. Trimming pared 5 bases from V and 6 bases from J, leaving 16 bases between. The germline gives CDR1 SQVTM, CDR2 ANQGSEA. CDR3 protein: CSVSPQGGAEAFF. The CDR3 DNA sequence: TGCAGCGTTTCTCCACAGGGAGGAGCTGAAGCTTTCTTT.

This CDR3 is CASSQVRRRDNEQFF. CDR3 DNA: TGTGCCAGCAGCCAAGTGAGACGACGAGACAATGAGCAGTTCTTC. V gene TRBV14 combines with J gene TRBJ2-1, with D hard to call. The CDR3 sequence is 15 residues long. Trimming stripped 1 base from V and 5 bases from J, with 12 bases between. CDR1 is SGHDN, CDR2 FVKESK, per germline.

This chain uses TRBV19 with TRBJ2-1; D might be TRBD2 (5 bases). The V gene's germline CDR1 is LNHDA and CDR2 SQIVND (reference sequence). The CDR3 is made up of 16 amino acids. Trimming left V 9 bases short and J 2 bases short, with 20 bases between. The CDR3 DNA is TGTGCCAGCAAACGGGCGGGCCATGCCGCCTACAATGAGCAGTTCTTC. As protein: CASKRAGHAAYNEQFF. The full variable domain, rest sourced from reference TRBV19 and TRBJ2-1, is DGGITQSPKYLFRKEGQNVTLSCEQNLNHDAMYWYRQDPGQGLRLIYYSQIVNDFQKGDIAEGYSVSREKKESFPLTVTSAQKNPTAFYLCASKRAGHAAYNEQFFGPGTRLTVL.

This rearrangement joins TRBV7-8 to TRBJ2-1; D call uncertain. V shed 5 bases and J shed 0 bases, with 11 bases lying between them. There are 15 residues in the CDR3. CDR1 is SGHVS and CDR2 is FQNEAQ in the germline V gene. Written as DNA, the CDR3 is TGTGCCAGCAGCAAAGGGATAAGCTCCTACAATGAGCAGTTCTTC. Encoded protein: CASSKGISSYNEQFF.

J is TRBJ1-2 and V is TRBV6-4, with a weak D call TRBD1 (6 bases). Trimming took off 2 bases at V and 5 bases at J, with 9 bases between the two ends. The V gene's germline CDR1 is MRHNA and CDR2 SNTAGT. CDR3 length equals 13 residues. CDR3 residues: CASSDDRMYGYTF. The CDR3 nucleotides read TGTGCCAGCAGTGACGACAGGATGTATGGCTACACCTTC.

This chain links TRBV18 with TRBJ1-4, with 11 bases aligning to TRBD1. Germline lookup yields CDR1 KGHSH and CDR2 LQKENI. This CDR3 region has 20 residues. J lost 0 bases, V lost 3 bases, and 12 bases had no gene match. This CDR3 reads CASSPFGTGGRGATNEKLFF. The DNA of the CDR3 is TGTGCCAGCTCACCCTTCGGGACAGGGGGTCGTGGGGCAACTAATGAAAAACTGTTTTTT.

The chain has TRBV21-1 and TRBJ2-4; the tabulated D call, TRBD1, remains unverified against the DNA. TRBV21-1 is a known pseudogene. This CDR3 contains 14 residues. The CDR3 loop reads CASSNQDRGVTQYF. The CDR3 DNA follows: TGTGCCAGCAGCAACCAGGACAGGGGTGTCACTCAGTACTTC.

Note on this clone: One end of the junction varies from germline; a read error may be responsible. The chain carries TRBV7-7 and TRBJ1-4; D gene ambiguous. This CDR3 spans 16 amino acids. The germline V gene has CDR1 SSHAT and CDR2 FNYEAQ (reference sequence). This chain's CDR3 is CASSFPPGRLNEKLFF. The CDR3 region has the DNA TGTGCTAGCAGCTTTCCTCCGGGCCGACTCAATGAAAAACTGTTTTTT.

The chain combines TRBV6-6 with TRBJ1-5; D remains unclear. The CDR3 spans 12 residues. Germline CDR1 is MNHNY and CDR2 is SVGAGI (reference sequence). V was cut by 4 bases and J by 9 bases, with 10 bases left in between. In nucleotides, the CDR3 is TGTGCCAGCAGTTCCCCGAGTGGGCCCCAGCATTTT. Translating gives CASSSPSGPQHF.

The gene calls are TRBV18 and TRBJ2-1; 9 bases are shared with TRBD2. V trimming: 4 bases; J trimming: 2 bases; junction bases outside the gene matches: 6. Germline V gene data show CDR1 as KGHSH and CDR2 as LQKENI. CDR3 length: 16 residues. CDR3 region: CASSRALAGAYNEQFF. In nucleotides, the CDR3 is TGTGCCAGCTCACGAGCCTTAGCGGGGGCCTACAATGAGCAGTTCTTC.

As DNA, the CDR3 is TGTGCCGTCCGGGACAGTCTCCAAGAGACCCAGTACTTC. Protein product: CAVRDSLQETQYF. The genes are TRBV10-3 and TRBJ2-5; 7 nucleotides align to TRBD1. The CDR3 consists of 13 residues. CDR1 is ENHRY, CDR2 SYGVKD, per germline. V lost 11 bases, J lost 1 base, and 7 bases stayed unmatched.

J is TRBJ1-2 and V is TRBV5-6; TRBD1 matches at 11 bases. CDR1 and CDR2 from the germline V gene are SGHDT and YYEEEE. The CDR3 runs to 15 residues. The trim removed 2 bases at V and 4 bases at J, leaving 4 bases unmatched. The CDR3 is CASSFAGTGGYGYTF. The DNA of the CDR3 is TGTGCCAGCAGCTTCGCCGGGACAGGGGGCTATGGCTACACCTTC.